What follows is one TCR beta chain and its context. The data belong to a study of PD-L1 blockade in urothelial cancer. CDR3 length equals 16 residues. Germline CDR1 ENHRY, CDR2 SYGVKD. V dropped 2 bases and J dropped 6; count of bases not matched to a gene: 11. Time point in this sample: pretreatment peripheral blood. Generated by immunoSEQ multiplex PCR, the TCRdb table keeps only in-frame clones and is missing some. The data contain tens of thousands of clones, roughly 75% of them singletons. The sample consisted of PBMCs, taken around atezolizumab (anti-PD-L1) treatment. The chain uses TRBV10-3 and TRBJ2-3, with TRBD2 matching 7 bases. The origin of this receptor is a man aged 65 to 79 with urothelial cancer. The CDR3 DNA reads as TGTGCCATCAGTGAGCCGTCGGGGAGGGAGTCTGATACGCAGTATTTT. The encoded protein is CAISEPSGRESDTQYF.